Following are 32 T cell receptor beta chains from one sample sequenced in a study of patients and donors after allogeneic stem cell transplantation. TCRdb re-called the RT-PCR reads with MiXCR, one entry per CDR3 protein. Found here are about a million distinct CDR3 sequences, under 20% of them singletons; the top ten hold 5.5% to 6.5%. The sequenced sample consisted of blood, either unsorted or a sorted T cell fraction (not recorded which). The receptor source for this set is a human donor who was either an allogeneic HSCT recipient or a stem cell or donor lymphocyte infusion donor (not recorded which). It is not recorded whose cells these are; they may come from a transplant donor.

The chain employs TRBV5-1 and TRBJ1-1; TRBD1 matches at 11 bases. The CDR3 length is 17 residues. Looked up from germline, CDR1 is SGHRS and CDR2 is YFSETQ. The junction had 11 bases not matched to a gene; V was cut back by 4 bases and J by 3 bases. The CDR3 region has the DNA TGCGCCAGCAGCGCTCACGTCGGACAGGGGGCGGACACTGAAGCTTTCTTT. It specifies CASSAHVGQGADTEAFF.

This clonotype was counted at least ten times. The chain joins TRBV5-1 to TRBJ2-7, with D perhaps TRBD2 (6 bases). This CDR3 region has 14 residues. V was shortened by 1 base and J by 3 bases, with 11 bases between the two germline ends. CDR1 is SGHRS and CDR2 is YFSETQ in the germline V gene. In DNA, the CDR3 is TGCGCCAGCAGCTTGAGCGATAGCGGCTACGAGCAGTACTTC. Translation: CASSLSDSGYEQYF. Based on the CDR3 plus reference TRBV5-1 and TRBJ2-7, the full variable domain is KAGVTQTPRYLIKTRGQQVTLSCSPISGHRSVSWYQQTPGQGLQFLFEYFSETQRNKGNFPGRFSGRQFSNSRSEMNVSTLELGDSALYLCASSLSDSGYEQYFGPGTRLTVT.

The gene calls are TRBV6-5 and TRBJ2-1, with D unresolved. The CDR3 runs 17 residues. The germline gives CDR1 MNHEY, CDR2 SVGAGI. The germline V and J ends were trimmed by 2 bases and 2 bases, with 16 bases remaining between them. CDR3 bases: TGTGCCAGCAGTTACCCTCCGAACGGGCACACCTACAATGAGCAGTTCTTC. The encoded protein is CASSYPPNGHTYNEQFF.

The sample holds a few counts of this clonotype. The chain carries TRBV4-2 and TRBJ1-1; D is possibly TRBD1 (5 bases). With 2 bases removed from V and 1 base from J, the gap between germline ends came to 8 bases. The CDR3 length is 14 residues. Germline V CDR1 and CDR2: LGHNA, YNFKEQ. The CDR3 nucleotides read TGTGCCAGCAGCCAACCGACAGAGAACACTGAAGCTTTCTTT. Translating it yields CASSQPTENTEAFF.

The chain has TRBV10-3 and TRBJ1-1, with TRBD1 identical over 11 bases. The CDR3 is made up of 14 amino acids. CDR1 ENHRY and CDR2 SYGVKD come from the germline V gene. V was pared by 9 bases and J by 4 bases, with 7 bases of the junction left unmatched. The CDR3 sequence is CAIASGQGVTEAFF. The CDR3 nucleotides read TGTGCCATAGCCTCGGGACAGGGGGTCACTGAAGCTTTCTTT.

This clonotype occurred many times. This chain links TRBV10-3 with TRBJ2-5; no clear D. V lost 3 bases and J lost 4, with 9 bases in between. Germline-derived CDR1 and CDR2 are ENHRY and SYGVKD. This CDR3 is built from 13 residues. CDR3 nucleotides: TGTGCCATCAGTGAAGAGGATACAGAGACCCAGTACTTC. Amino acids: CAISEEDTETQYF.

This clonotype was counted only a few times. The rearrangement joins TRBV3-1 to TRBJ1-2; D not resolved. Germline values: CDR1 LGHDT, CDR2 YNNKEL (reference sequence). CDR3 size: 12 residues. Trimming removed 4 bases from V and 8 bases from J, with 11 bases in between. The CDR3 reads CASSPPLGGYTF. DNA of the CDR3: TGTGCCAGCAGCCCTCCCCTGGGCGGCTACACCTTC. Drawing the rest from reference TRBV3-1 and TRBJ1-2, the complete variable domain is DTAVSQTPKYLVTQMGNDKSIKCEQNLGHDTMYWYKQDSKKFLKIMFSYNNKELIINETVPNRFSPKSPDKAHLNLHINSLELGDSAVYFCASSPPLGGYTFGSGTRLTVV.

DNA for the CDR3: TGCGCCAGAAAATCCATGCGGGGTGAGACCGGGGAGCTGTTTTTT. Translating it yields CARKSMRGETGELFF. V usage is TRBV5-1 and J usage is TRBJ2-2; TRBD2 might be the D (6 bases). The CDR3 has 15 residues. Between the trimmed V and J ends, which lost 8 bases and 5 bases, there was a span of 19 bases. In germline, CDR1 is SGHRS, CDR2 YFSETQ.

This clonotype was found a few times. The gene calls are TRBV18 and TRBJ2-7; TRBD2 is a possible D gene (5 bases). The CDR3 length is 14 residues. V lost 3 bases, J lost 4 bases, and 13 bases lay in between. Germline loops: CDR1 KGHSH, CDR2 LQKENI. The CDR3 coding sequence is TGTGCCAGCTCACCGAGCCAGGCGGGTTACGAGCAGTACTTC. Translated, it gives CASSPSQAGYEQYF.

CDR3 amino acids: CASSPFFGRARNEQFF. In DNA form, the CDR3 reads TGTGCCAGCAGCCCTTTCTTCGGGAGGGCGCGCAATGAGCAGTTCTTC. The chain combines TRBV2 with TRBJ2-1, with 8 bases fitting TRBD2. CDR3 length: 16 amino acids. CDR1 is SNHLY and CDR2 is FYNNEI in the germline V gene. Trimming removed 6 bases from V and 6 bases from J; junction bases left unmatched: 13.

The rearrangement links TRBV5-1 to TRBJ2-1; 16 nucleotides match TRBD2. Germline lookup yields CDR1 SGHRS and CDR2 YFSETQ. The CDR3 extends over 17 amino acids. V was clipped by 0 bases and J by 10 bases; unmatched bases: 7. CDR3 protein: CASSLAGTSGGAREQFF. CDR3 bases: TGCGCCAGCAGCTTGGCCGGGACTAGCGGGGGGGCGAGGGAGCAGTTCTTC.

The J gene is TRBJ2-3, the V gene TRBV10-3; tentative D call: TRBD2 (6 bases). Germline V lookup: CDR1 ENHRY, CDR2 SYGVKD. This CDR3 comprises 15 residues. V lost 8 bases and J 3 bases, leaving 18 bases between the germline ends. The DNA for the CDR3 is TGTGCCATCGCCCCTGGGAGGAGTGGGACAGATACGCAGTATTTT. This encodes CAIAPGRSGTDTQYF.

A few counts support this clonotype. The chain employs TRBV12-3 or TRBV12-4 and TRBJ1-1, with D perhaps TRBD1 (6 bases). The CDR3 covers 14 residues. V was clipped by 6 bases and J by 5 bases, with 16 bases between them. CDR3 in DNA: TGTGCCAGCAGCCTCTGGGGGCATCGGACTGAAGCTTTCTTT. Protein product: CASSLWGHRTEAFF.

This clonotype was counted between two and nine times. This rearrangement joins TRBV2 to TRBJ2-7, with D perhaps being TRBD1 or TRBD2 (5 bases each). The germline V gene has CDR1 SNHLY and CDR2 FYNNEI. The V and J ends lost 6 bases and 4 bases respectively, with 13 bases between them. This CDR3 contains 13 residues. CDR3 loop: CASRGDSEYEQYF. The CDR3 DNA follows: TGTGCCAGCAGGGGAGACAGCGAATACGAGCAGTACTTC.

This clonotype was observed many times. The rearrangement links TRBV7-8 to TRBJ1-4; 8 bases map to TRBD1. The V and J ends lost 1 base and 8 bases, in that order; junction bases with no gene match: 6. The CDR3 is 15 residues long. Germline CDR1 is SGHVS and CDR2 is FQNEAQ. The CDR3 bases are TGTGCCAGCAGCTTAGGTGACAGGGGTAGGGAAAAACTGTTTTTT. This encodes CASSLGDRGREKLFF.

This clonotype was recorded a few times. The J gene is TRBJ1-1, the V gene TRBV7-9; D not resolved. The V end was cut by 1 base, the J end by 5 bases, with 14 bases between. The germline CDR1 and CDR2 sequences are SEHNR and FQNEAQ (reference sequence). This CDR3 comprises 15 residues. The CDR3 is CASSLVSGPQTEAFF. The CDR3 bases are TGTGCCAGCAGCTTAGTCAGCGGGCCCCAGACTGAAGCTTTCTTT.

The gene calls are TRBV24-1 and TRBJ2-7; TRBD2 matches 12 bases. Germline values: CDR1 KGHDR, CDR2 SFDVKD. Trimming removed 4 bases from V and 9 bases from J; junction bases left unmatched: 9. The CDR3 is 15 residues long. CDR3 bases: TGTGCCACCAGTGACCCCGGGCTAGCGGGAGGGCTGCAGTACTTC. Translated, it gives CATSDPGLAGGLQYF.

This clonotype appeared a few times. This chain joins TRBV5-1 and TRBJ1-2, with D possibly being TRBD1 (6 bases). The CDR3 consists of 16 residues. CDR1 and CDR2 (germline): SGHRS, YFSETQ. The V and J ends lost 2 bases and 0 bases respectively, with 14 bases between them. The CDR3: CASSLSTGPANYGYTF. CDR3 DNA: TGCGCCAGCAGCTTAAGCACAGGGCCAGCTAACTATGGCTACACCTTC.

This clonotype has more than one count but fewer than ten. The chain joins TRBV12-3 or TRBV12-4 to TRBJ1-5; the D is unclear. The CDR3 is 13 residues long. V shed 4 bases and J shed 3 bases, with 7 bases lying between them. The CDR3 DNA reads TGTGCCAGCAGTTCCCAGAACAATCAGCCCCAGCATTTT. This translates into CASSSQNNQPQHF.

The J gene is TRBJ2-7, the V gene TRBV5-1; 10 bases map to TRBD1. CDR1 and CDR2 from the germline V gene are SGHRS and YFSETQ. V was pared by 1 base and J by 5 bases, with 12 bases of the junction left unmatched. The CDR3 runs 17 residues. The CDR3 sequence: CASSLFVGRDRGHEQYF. CDR3 sequence (DNA): TGCGCCAGCAGCTTGTTTGTAGGTAGGGACAGGGGCCACGAGCAGTACTTC.

This clonotype appeared a few times. CDR3: CASSQNQERGIQYF. DNA for the CDR3: TGTGCCAGCAGCCAAAACCAGGAGCGGGGCATTCAGTACTTC. This chain uses TRBV3-1 with TRBJ2-4, with 7 bases lining up with TRBD2. Trimming removed 2 bases from V and 9 bases from J; junction bases left unmatched: 7. Germline CDR1 reads LGHDT; CDR2 reads YNNKEL (reference sequence). This CDR3 has 14 amino acids.

This clonotype showed up just a few times. The chain has TRBV25-1 and TRBJ1-5, with 10 nucleotides matching TRBD1. This CDR3 region has 17 residues. CDR1 MGHDK and CDR2 SYGVNS come from the germline V gene. V was pared by 4 bases and J by 0 bases, with 6 bases of the junction left unmatched. This CDR3 reads CASSGDRGRYSNQPQHF. As DNA, the CDR3 is TGTGCCAGCAGTGGCGACAGGGGGCGGTATAGCAATCAGCCCCAGCATTTT.

The gene calls are TRBV20-1 and TRBJ2-7, with 12 nucleotides matching TRBD2. V lost 8 bases and J lost 9; bases outside the gene matches: 17. Germline lookup yields CDR1 DFQATT and CDR2 SNEGSKA (reference sequence). The CDR3 contains 15 residues. The DNA of the CDR3 is TGCAGTTCCGGAAATACTAGCGGGAGGAGGGGACGGCAGTACTTC. This translates into CSSGNTSGRRGRQYF.

V and J are TRBV3-1 and TRBJ2-1; 10 positions agree with TRBD2. Per the germline V gene, CDR1 is LGHDT and CDR2 is YNNKEL (reference sequence). After removal of 3 bases from V and 12 bases from J, the junction contained 8 bases not matched to a gene. This CDR3 spans 14 amino acids. Here the CDR3 reads CASSHLAGEAAQFF. The CDR3 DNA reads TGTGCCAGCAGCCACCTAGCGGGGGAAGCGGCGCAGTTCTTC.

This sequence joins TRBV29-1 and TRBJ1-2; D is undetermined. The CDR3 runs 11 residues. The V gene lost 3 bases and the J gene lost 6 bases, with 8 bases spanning the gap. The germline V gene has CDR1 SQVTM and CDR2 ANQGSEA. CDR3 in amino acids: CSVESNHGYTF. CDR3 bases: TGCAGCGTTGAGTCAAACCATGGCTACACCTTC.

This clonotype was picked up a small number of times. The rearrangement links TRBV12-5 to TRBJ2-1; possibly TRBD1 for D (6 bases). The germline V gene has CDR1 LGHNT and CDR2 FRNRAP. V was trimmed by 5 bases and J by 7 bases, leaving 12 bases between them. The CDR3 length is 13 residues. The CDR3 is CASGPPRGNEQFF. In DNA form, the CDR3 reads TGTGCTAGTGGTCCGCCTAGGGGGAATGAGCAGTTCTTC. Variable domain in full (rest from reference TRBV12-5 and TRBJ2-1): DARVTQTPRHKVTEMGQEVTMRCQPILGHNTVFWYRQTMMQGLELLAYFRNRAPLDDSGMPKDRFSAEMPDATLATLKIQPSEPRDSAVYFCASGPPRGNEQFFGPGTRLTVL.

V is TRBV20-1 and J is TRBJ1-6; no reliable D call. CDR1 DFQATT and CDR2 SNEGSKA come from the germline V gene (reference sequence). The V gene lost 3 bases and the J gene lost 10 bases, with 13 bases spanning the gap. This CDR3 is 13 amino acids long. The CDR3 reads CSASGEASSPLHF. CDR3 sequence (DNA): TGCAGTGCTAGCGGTGAAGCTTCCTCACCCCTCCACTTT.

The chain is built from TRBV20-1 and TRBJ2-7; no firm D call. V lost 4 bases, J lost 2 bases, and 15 bases lay in between. From germline, CDR1 is DFQATT and CDR2 SNEGSKA (reference sequence). The CDR3 totals 14 residues. CDR3 coding DNA: TGCAGTGCTATGGGTCACCCTAAACCCTACGAGCAGTACTTC. Translated, it gives CSAMGHPKPYEQYF.

The chain is built from TRBV4-2 and TRBJ1-6; TRBD1 matches at 7 bases. This CDR3 is 13 amino acids long. V shed 10 bases, J shed 8 bases, and the junction held 8 bases outside the gene matches. CDR1 and CDR2 (germline): LGHNA, YNFKEQ. In DNA, the CDR3 is TGTGCCACCCGACAGGGCGAGGATTCACCCCTCCACTTT. It translates to CATRQGEDSPLHF.

The gene calls are TRBV6-5 and TRBJ1-1; TRBD1 matches at 7 bases. V trimming: 2 bases; J trimming: 0 bases; junction bases outside the gene matches: 6. Germline V gives CDR1 MNHEY, CDR2 SVGAGI. The CDR3 is made up of 16 amino acids. DNA of the CDR3: TGTGCCAGCAGTTACATCCCCAGGGGGGTGAACACTGAAGCTTTCTTT. Amino acids: CASSYIPRGVNTEAFF.

This clonotype was observed a few times. The chain has TRBV7-2 and TRBJ2-5, with D hard to call. Germline V lookup: CDR1 SGHTA, CDR2 FQGNSA. This CDR3 is 12 amino acids long. Trimming removed 5 bases at V and 4 bases at J, with 8 bases between. The CDR3 region is CASSHPSETQYF. The CDR3 bases are TGTGCCAGCAGCCATCCCTCAGAGACCCAGTACTTC.

The rearrangement joins TRBV20-1 to TRBJ2-7; D is perhaps TRBD1 (6 bases). The germline V gene has CDR1 DFQATT and CDR2 SNEGSKA (reference sequence). CDR3 length: 14 amino acids. The V gene lost 3 bases and the J gene lost 3 bases, with 15 bases spanning the gap. For the CDR3, the DNA is TGCAGTGCTAGGAGGGACACAATCGTCTACGAGCAGTACTTC. It translates to CSARRDTIVYEQYF.